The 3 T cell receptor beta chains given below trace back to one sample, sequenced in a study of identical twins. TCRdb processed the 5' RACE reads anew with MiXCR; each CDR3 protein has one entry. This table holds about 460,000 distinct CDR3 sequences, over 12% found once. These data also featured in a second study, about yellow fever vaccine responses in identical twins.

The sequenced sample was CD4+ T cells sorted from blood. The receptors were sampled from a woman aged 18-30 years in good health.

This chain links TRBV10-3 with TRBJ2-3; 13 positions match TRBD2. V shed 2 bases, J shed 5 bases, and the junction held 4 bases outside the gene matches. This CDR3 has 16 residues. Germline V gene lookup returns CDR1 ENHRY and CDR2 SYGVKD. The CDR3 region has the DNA TGTGCCATCAGTGAGACTAGCGGGGGGGGGAGAGATACGCAGTATTTT. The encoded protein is CAISETSGGGRDTQYF.

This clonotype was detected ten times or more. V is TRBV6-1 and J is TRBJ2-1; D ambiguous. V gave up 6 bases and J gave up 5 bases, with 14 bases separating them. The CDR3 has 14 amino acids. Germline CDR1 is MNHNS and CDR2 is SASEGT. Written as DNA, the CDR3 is TGTGCCAGCAGCAGATATGGGTCCAACAATGAGCAGTTCTTC. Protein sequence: CASSRYGSNNEQFF.

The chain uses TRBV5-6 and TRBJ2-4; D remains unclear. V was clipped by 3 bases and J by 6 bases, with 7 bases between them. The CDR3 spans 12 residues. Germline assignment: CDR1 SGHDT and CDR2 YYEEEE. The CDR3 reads CASSSSANIQYF. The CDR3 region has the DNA TGTGCCAGCAGCTCATCAGCAAACATTCAGTACTTC.